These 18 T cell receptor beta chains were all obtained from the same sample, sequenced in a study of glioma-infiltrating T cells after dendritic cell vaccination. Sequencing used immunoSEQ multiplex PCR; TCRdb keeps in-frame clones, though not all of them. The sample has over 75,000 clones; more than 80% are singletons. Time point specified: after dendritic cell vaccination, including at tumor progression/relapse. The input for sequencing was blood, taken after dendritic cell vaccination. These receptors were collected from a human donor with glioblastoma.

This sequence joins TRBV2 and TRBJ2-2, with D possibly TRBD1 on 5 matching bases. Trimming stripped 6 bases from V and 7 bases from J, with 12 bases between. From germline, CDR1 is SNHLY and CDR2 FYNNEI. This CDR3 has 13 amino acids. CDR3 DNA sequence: TGTGCCAGCAGGGATCAGGGTAGCGGGGAGCTGTTTTTT. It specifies CASRDQGSGELFF.

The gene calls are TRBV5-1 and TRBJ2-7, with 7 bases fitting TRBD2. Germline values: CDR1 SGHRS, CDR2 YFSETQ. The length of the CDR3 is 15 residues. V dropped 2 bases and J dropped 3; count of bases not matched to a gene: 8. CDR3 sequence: CASSLSSSGIYEQYF. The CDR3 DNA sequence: TGCGCCAGCAGCTTATCGTCTAGCGGAATCTACGAGCAGTACTTC.

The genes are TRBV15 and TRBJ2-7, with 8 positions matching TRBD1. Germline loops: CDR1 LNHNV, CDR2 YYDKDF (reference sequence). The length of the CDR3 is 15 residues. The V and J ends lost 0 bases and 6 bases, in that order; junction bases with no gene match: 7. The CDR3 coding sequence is TGTGCCACCAGCAGAGATCCCGACAGGGGAGGCGAGCAGTACTTC. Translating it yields CATSRDPDRGGEQYF.

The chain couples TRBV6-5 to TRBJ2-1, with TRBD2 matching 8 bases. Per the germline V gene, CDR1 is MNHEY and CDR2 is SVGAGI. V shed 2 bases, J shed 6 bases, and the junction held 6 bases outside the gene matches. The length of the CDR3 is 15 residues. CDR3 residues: CASSYNPLAANEQFF. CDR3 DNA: TGTGCCAGCAGTTACAACCCACTAGCGGCCAATGAGCAGTTCTTC.

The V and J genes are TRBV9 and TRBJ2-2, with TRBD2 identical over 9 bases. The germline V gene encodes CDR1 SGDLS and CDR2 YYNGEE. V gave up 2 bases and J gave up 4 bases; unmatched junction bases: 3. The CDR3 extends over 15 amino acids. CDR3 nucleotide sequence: TGTGCCAGCAGCGTGTCACTAGCGGGCACCGGGGAGCTGTTTTTT. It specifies CASSVSLAGTGELFF.

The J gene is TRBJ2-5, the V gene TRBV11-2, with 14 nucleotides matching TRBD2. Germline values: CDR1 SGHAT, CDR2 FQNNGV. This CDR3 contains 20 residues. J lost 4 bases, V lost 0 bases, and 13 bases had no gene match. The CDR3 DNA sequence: TGTGCCAGCAGCTTAGAATCCGGGACTAGCGGGAGTATCATAAGAGAGACCCAGTACTTC. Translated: CASSLESGTSGSIIRETQYF.

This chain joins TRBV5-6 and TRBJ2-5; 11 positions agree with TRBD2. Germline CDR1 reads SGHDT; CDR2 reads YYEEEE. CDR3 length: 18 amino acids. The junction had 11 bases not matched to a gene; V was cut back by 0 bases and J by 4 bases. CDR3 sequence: CASSLAPLAGVRGETQYF. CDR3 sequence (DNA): TGTGCCAGCAGCTTGGCGCCACTAGCGGGGGTGAGGGGAGAGACCCAGTACTTC.

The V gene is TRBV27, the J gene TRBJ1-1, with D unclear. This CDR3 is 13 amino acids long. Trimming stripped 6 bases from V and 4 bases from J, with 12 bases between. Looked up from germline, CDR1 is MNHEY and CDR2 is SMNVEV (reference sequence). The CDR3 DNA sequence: TGTGCCAGCAGCCTGCGTCCGGGCACTGAAGCTTTCTTT. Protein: CASSLRPGTEAFF.

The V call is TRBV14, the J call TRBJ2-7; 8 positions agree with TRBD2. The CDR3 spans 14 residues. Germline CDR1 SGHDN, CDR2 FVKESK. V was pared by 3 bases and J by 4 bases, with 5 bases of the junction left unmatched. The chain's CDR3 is CASSHGRAGYEQYV. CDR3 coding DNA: TGTGCCAGCAGCCACGGGAGGGCCGGTTACGAGCAGTACGTC.

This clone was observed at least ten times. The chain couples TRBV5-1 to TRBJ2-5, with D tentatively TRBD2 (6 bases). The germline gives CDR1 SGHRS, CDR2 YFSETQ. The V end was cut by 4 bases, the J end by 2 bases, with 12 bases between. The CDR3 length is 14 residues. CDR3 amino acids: CASSPGLNQETQYF. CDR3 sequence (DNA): TGCGCCAGCAGCCCTGGACTAAATCAAGAGACCCAGTACTTC.

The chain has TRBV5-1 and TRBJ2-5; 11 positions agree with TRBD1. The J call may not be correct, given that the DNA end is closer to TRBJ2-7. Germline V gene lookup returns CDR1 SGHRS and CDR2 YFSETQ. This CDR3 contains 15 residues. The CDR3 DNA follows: TGCGCCAGCAGCTTGGGGGGACAGGGGGCCTACGAGCAGTACTTC. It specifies CASSLGGQGAYEQYF.

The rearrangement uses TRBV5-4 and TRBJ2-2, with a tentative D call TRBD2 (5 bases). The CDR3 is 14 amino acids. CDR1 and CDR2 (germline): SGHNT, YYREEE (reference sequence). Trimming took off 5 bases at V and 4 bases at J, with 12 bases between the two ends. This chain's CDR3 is CASRPSLVTGELFF. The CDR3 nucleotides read TGTGCCAGCAGACCATCACTAGTCACCGGGGAGCTGTTTTTT. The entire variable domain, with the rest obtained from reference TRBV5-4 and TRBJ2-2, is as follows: ETGVTQSPTHLIKTRGQQVTLRCSSQSGHNTVSWYQQALGQGPQFIFQYYREEENGRGNFPPRFSGLQFPNYSSELNVNALELDDSALYLCASRPSLVTGELFFGEGSRLTVL.

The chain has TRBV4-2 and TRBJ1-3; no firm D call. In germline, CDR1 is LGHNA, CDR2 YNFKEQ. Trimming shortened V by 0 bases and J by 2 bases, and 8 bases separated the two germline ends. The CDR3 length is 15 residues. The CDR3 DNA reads TGTGCCAGCAGCCAAGATCTTAGCCCTGGAAACACCATATATTTT. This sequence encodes CASSQDLSPGNTIYF.

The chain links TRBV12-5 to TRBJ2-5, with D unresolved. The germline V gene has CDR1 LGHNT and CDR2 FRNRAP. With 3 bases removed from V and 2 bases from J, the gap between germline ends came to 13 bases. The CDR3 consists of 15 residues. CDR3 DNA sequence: TGTGCTAGTGGTTTCCGAGCAGGCCCTCAAGAGACCCAGTACTTC. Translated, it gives CASGFRAGPQETQYF.

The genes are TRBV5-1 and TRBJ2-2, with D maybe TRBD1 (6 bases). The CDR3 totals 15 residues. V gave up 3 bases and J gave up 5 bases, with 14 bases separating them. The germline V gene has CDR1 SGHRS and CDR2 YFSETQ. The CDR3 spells CASSSGTPRTGELFF. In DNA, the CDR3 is TGCGCCAGCAGCTCCGGGACACCTAGGACCGGGGAGCTGTTTTTT.

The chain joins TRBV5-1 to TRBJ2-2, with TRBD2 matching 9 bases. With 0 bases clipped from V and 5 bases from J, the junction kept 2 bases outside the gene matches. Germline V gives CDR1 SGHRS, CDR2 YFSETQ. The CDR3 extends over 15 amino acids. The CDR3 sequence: CASSLEGLATGELFF. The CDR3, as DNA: TGCGCCAGCAGCTTGGAGGGACTAGCTACCGGGGAGCTGTTTTTT.

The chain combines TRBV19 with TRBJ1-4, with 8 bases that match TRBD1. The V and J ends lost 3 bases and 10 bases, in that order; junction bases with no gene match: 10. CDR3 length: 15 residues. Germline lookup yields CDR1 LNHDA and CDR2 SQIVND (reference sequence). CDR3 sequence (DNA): TGTGCCAGTAGTATCCCTGGGACAGGAATGAGAAAACTGTTTTTT. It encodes CASSIPGTGMRKLFF.

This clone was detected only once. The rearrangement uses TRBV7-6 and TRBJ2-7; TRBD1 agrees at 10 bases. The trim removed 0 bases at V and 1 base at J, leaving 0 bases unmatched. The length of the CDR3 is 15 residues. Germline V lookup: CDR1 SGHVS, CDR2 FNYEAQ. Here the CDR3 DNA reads TGTGCCAGCAGCTTAGCGGGACAGGGGTCCTACGAGCAGTACTTC. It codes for CASSLAGQGSYEQYF. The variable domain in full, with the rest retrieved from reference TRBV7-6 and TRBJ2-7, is GAGVSQSPRYKVTKRGQDVALRCDPISGHVSLYWYRQALGQGPEFLTYFNYEAQQDKSGLPNDRFSAERPEGSISTLTIQRTEQRDSAMYRCASSLAGQGSYEQYFGPGTRLTVT.